This record concerns one TCR beta chain sequence. What it binds is unknown. This entry is derived from a study of T cells after yellow fever vaccination. Study details: Each low-cell-number fraction was prepared by means of SMART-Seq v4 Ultra Low Input. Study conclusions and caveats: On re-exposure, the response was weaker but peaked faster, at day 5 versus 15. FACS-sorted repertoires might harbor abundant contaminating clonotypes from the bulk population.

V was cut by 1 base and J by 2 bases, with 10 bases left in between. The germline gives CDR1 KGHDR, CDR2 SFDVKD. The CDR3 runs to 15 residues. MiXCR was run by TCRdb on the 5' RACE reads, yielding one entry per CDR3 protein. The sample contains 400,000 to 450,000 distinct CDR3 sequences, about 17% of which appear only once. J is TRBJ2-5 and V is TRBV24-1; D remains ambiguous. The material was PBMCs, obtained before the yellow fever booster vaccination. The TCR originated in a man aged 18 to 30 who received the YFV17D yellow fever vaccine. The CDR3 DNA reads TGTGCCACCAGTGATTTTGTAGGGATTCAAGAGACCCAGTACTTC. Its translation: CATSDFVGIQETQYF.